Below are 13 T cell receptor beta chains sequenced from a single sample in a study of T cell responses to AZD1222 COVID-19 vaccine. TCRdb's table, derived via immunoSEQ multiplex PCR, lists solely in-frame clones and lacks some. Seen here are about 140,000 clones, about 92% observed once, and the top ten hold 10% to 15%. The sample in question was peripheral blood, obtained after recovery from COVID-19. The receptors were sampled from an adult who had recovered from COVID-19.

The gene calls are TRBV5-6 and TRBJ2-5; the D is unclear. The CDR3 has 16 residues. Trimming took off 4 bases at V and 3 bases at J, with 19 bases between the two ends. Germline V gives CDR1 SGHDT, CDR2 YYEEEE. CDR3 loop: CASSQTVPVLKETQYF. The CDR3 coding sequence is TGTGCCAGCAGCCAAACAGTCCCCGTTCTCAAAGAGACCCAGTACTTC.

This sequence joins TRBV7-8 and TRBJ2-7; 7 positions agree with TRBD2. The CDR3 sequence is 15 residues long. Losses at the gene ends were 1 base for V and 3 bases for J; bases not matched to a gene: 6. Per germline, CDR1 SGHVS and CDR2 FQNEAQ. CDR3 in amino acids: CASSLGTSWYYEQYF. In nucleotides, the CDR3 is TGTGCCAGCAGCTTAGGGACTAGTTGGTACTACGAGCAGTACTTC. Full variable domain (missing parts from reference TRBV7-8 and TRBJ2-7): GAGVSQSPRYKVAKRGQDVALRCDPISGHVSLFWYQQALGQGPEFLTYFQNEAQLDKSGLPSDRFFAERPEGSVSTLKIQRTQQEDSAVYLCASSLGTSWYYEQYFGPGTRLTVT.

This rearrangement joins TRBV29-1 to TRBJ2-1; possibly TRBD2 for D (6 bases). Germline CDR1 and CDR2: SQVTM and ANQGSEA. V was trimmed by 6 bases and J by 4 bases, leaving 10 bases between them. The length of the CDR3 is 12 residues. CDR3: CSVGTDYNEQFF. The CDR3 coding sequence is TGCAGCGTCGGGACTGATTACAATGAGCAGTTCTTC.

V usage is TRBV28 and J usage is TRBJ2-1, with D possibly being TRBD2 (5 bases). Germline V CDR1 and CDR2: MDHEN, SYDVKM. Trimming took 4 bases from V and 12 from J, leaving 22 bases between them. The CDR3 covers 15 residues. For the CDR3, the DNA is TGTGCCAGCAGTTCCCCGTCGAGTAGTTCGGGATGGCAGTTCTTC. It specifies CASSSPSSSSGWQFF.

The genes are TRBV10-3 and TRBJ1-2; the D is unclear. Per germline, CDR1 ENHRY and CDR2 SYGVKD. The CDR3 runs to 16 residues. V shed 1 base and J shed 0 bases, with 12 bases lying between them. The CDR3 region has the DNA TGTGCCATCAGTGAGTTATCCGGGAAGCCTAACTATGGCTACACCTTC. Its protein is CAISELSGKPNYGYTF.

The chain has TRBV19 and TRBJ2-1, with 9 bases aligning to TRBD2. The CDR3 runs to 16 residues. Germline trimming cut 5 bases from V and 5 bases from J; bases unmatched to any gene: 10. The germline V gene has CDR1 LNHDA and CDR2 SQIVND (reference sequence). CDR3 in DNA: TGTGCCAGTAGTGACCCAGGGACTAGCCCTGACAATGAGCAGTTCTTC. Protein: CASSDPGTSPDNEQFF.

The chain couples TRBV27 to TRBJ2-5; D may match TRBD1 or TRBD2 (5 bases each). The CDR3 spans 17 residues. The germline V gene encodes CDR1 MNHEY and CDR2 SMNVEV (reference sequence). Trimming took 2 bases from V and 4 from J, leaving 20 bases between them. CDR3 nucleotide sequence: TGTGCCAGCAGTTTAGCCCCTGCCAGGGAGTTAGGAGAGACCCAGTACTTC. Its protein is CASSLAPARELGETQYF.

This chain joins TRBV28 and TRBJ1-5; 8 bases match TRBD1. J was trimmed by 7 bases and V by 3 bases; bases with no gene match: 5. CDR3 length: 14 amino acids. Germline assignment: CDR1 MDHEN and CDR2 SYDVKM. CDR3 sequence reads: CASSFDRGAQPQHF. The CDR3 nucleotides read TGTGCCAGCAGTTTCGACAGGGGAGCGCAGCCCCAGCATTTT.

The J gene is TRBJ2-1, the V gene TRBV13, with TRBD2 identical over 8 bases. V shed 4 bases, J shed 5 bases, and the junction held 1 base outside the gene matches. Germline V gene sequence: CDR1 PRHDT, CDR2 FYEKMQ (reference sequence). The CDR3 covers 13 residues. The CDR3 protein is CASSSLADNEQFF. CDR3 in DNA: TGTGCCAGCAGCTCACTAGCGGACAATGAGCAGTTCTTC.

This clone was counted a single time. The V and J genes are TRBV28 and TRBJ1-4; D is undetermined. Per the germline V gene, CDR1 is MDHEN and CDR2 is SYDVKM. V gave up 6 bases and J gave up 4 bases, with 9 bases separating them. The CDR3 runs to 13 residues. The CDR3: CASSPPYNEKLFF. The CDR3 region has the DNA TGTGCCAGCAGCCCGCCATATAATGAAAAACTGTTTTTT. Full variable domain (rest looked up from reference TRBV28 and TRBJ1-4): DVKVTQSSRYLVKRTGEKVFLECVQDMDHENMFWYRQDPGLGLRLIYFSYDVKMKEKGDIPEGYSVSREKKERFSLILESASTNQTSMYLCASSPPYNEKLFFGSGTQLSVL.

The chain recombines TRBV24-1 with TRBJ2-3, with D unclear. Looked up from germline, CDR1 is KGHDR and CDR2 is SFDVKD. V was cut by 6 bases and J by 3 bases, with 6 bases left in between. The CDR3 sequence is 12 residues long. The CDR3 reads CATSRRTDTQYF. CDR3 DNA sequence: TGTGCCACCAGTCGCCGGACAGATACGCAGTATTTT.

V usage is TRBV5-1 and J usage is TRBJ2-7, with 11 nucleotides matching TRBD2. CDR3 length equals 15 residues. V was clipped by 6 bases and J by 4 bases; unmatched bases: 9. The germline gives CDR1 SGHRS, CDR2 YFSETQ. CDR3 bases: TGCGCCAGCAAAATAACTAGCGGGAGCGAGTACGAGCAGTACTTC. Translation gives CASKITSGSEYEQYF. Supplemented by reference TRBV5-1 and TRBJ2-7, the full variable domain reads KAGVTQTPRYLIKTRGQQVTLSCSPISGHRSVSWYQQTPGQGLQFLFEYFSETQRNKGNFPGRFSGRQFSNSRSEMNVSTLELGDSALYLCASKITSGSEYEQYFGPGTRLTVT.

The chain has TRBV5-1 and TRBJ2-3; D is unresolved. The CDR3 loop spans 14 amino acids. Trimming removed 0 bases at V and 6 bases at J, with 11 bases between. Germline values: CDR1 SGHRS, CDR2 YFSETQ. The CDR3 loop is CASSLVASGDTQYF. In nucleotides, the CDR3 is TGCGCCAGCAGCTTGGTGGCTAGTGGGGATACGCAGTATTTT.